Listed below are T cell receptor beta chains from one sample, sequenced in a study of T cells in Graves' hyperthyroidism and ophthalmopathy. TCRdb itself ran the multiplex PCR reads through MiXCR, one entry per CDR3 protein. The sample yields around 700,000 distinct CDR3 sequences, approximately 40% seen once. Sequenced: blood. These receptors were taken from a woman between 40 and 55 years old with Graves' hyperthyroidism. The CDR3 runs from the conserved cysteine through the conserved F or W. The order of the fields is J gene, V gene, CDR3 protein.

TRBJ2-7 | TRBV19 | CASSTQGIYEQYF
TRBJ1-2 | TRBV19 | CASSDRNDYGYTF
TRBJ1-5 | TRBV20-1 | CSARGRDSDIEPQHF
TRBJ2-5 | TRBV20-1 | CSARGGTGGKETQYF
TRBJ1-5 | TRBV6-1 | CASSSLGVGRQPQHF
TRBJ1-2 | TRBV9 | CASSGRHDDYGYTF
TRBJ1-5 | TRBV19 | CASSIVGQGIQPQHF
TRBJ1-5 | TRBV14 | CASSSSGENQPQHF
TRBJ2-7 | TRBV5-1 | CASSRPGLAGIEQYF
NA | TRBV4-3 | CASSQVGKRVNEQFF
TRBJ2-7 | TRBV14 | CASSPWTGTTYEQYF
TRBJ1-1 | TRBV29-1 | CSVPTGWGTEAFF
TRBJ2-5 | TRBV4-2 | CASSQGADSLYQETQYF
TRBJ1-1 | TRBV12-3/TRBV12-4 | CASRAGTFTEAFF
TRBJ1-4 | TRBV6-1 | CASSITGWAENLFF
TRBJ1-5 | TRBV19 | CASSIAVRQPQHF
TRBJ2-2 | TRBV5-1 | CASSLESGVATGELFF
TRBJ2-2 | TRBV6-4 | CASSEQRNTGELFF
TRBJ1-1 | TRBV12-3/TRBV12-4 | CASSLGGRRTEAFF
TRBJ1-5 | TRBV6-2/TRBV6-3 | CASSYSTAGRTSNQPQHF
TRBJ1-6 | TRBV13 | CASSLHSGQPSYSPLHF
TRBJ1-1 | TRBV2 | CASSKAGQGASTEAFF
TRBJ2-6 | TRBV7-9 | CASSHRDREWSGANVLTF
TRBJ1-1 | TRBV5-1 | CASSPVRGREAFF
TRBJ2-7 | TRBV9 | CASSATGTSSYEQYF
TRBJ1-2 | TRBV24-1 | CATWDRLGYTF
TRBJ2-7 | TRBV7-8 | CASSLVSLGEQYF
TRBJ1-5 | TRBV7-2 | CASSPPGNAPQPQHF
TRBJ2-7 | TRBV19 | CASPQGPEQYF
TRBJ1-6 | TRBV18 | CASSFEPDSPLHF
TRBJ2-2 | TRBV10-3 | CAISGSPGLAGAPNTGELFF
TRBJ1-5 | TRBV24-1 | CATGGETAAQPQHF
TRBJ1-3 | TRBV12-3/TRBV12-4 | CASRYGVSGNTIYF
TRBJ2-7 | TRBV9 | CASSPGTEGGVPSYEQYF
TRBJ1-6 | TRBV27 | CASTKGGISPLHF
TRBJ2-5 | TRBV12-3/TRBV12-4 | CASSFRSGGQETQYF
TRBJ1-5 | TRBV20-1 | CSARDDSPNQPQHF
TRBJ2-5 | TRBV10-3 | CAIRGQGSLETQYF
TRBJ2-3 | TRBV7-9 | CASSWNDRAWGTDTQYF
TRBJ1-5 | TRBV10-3 | CAITPGLSSNQPQHF
TRBJ1-2 | TRBV7-9 | CASSLQGHTGNTF
TRBJ2-5 | TRBV4-2 | CASSQGKTTSGQETQYF
TRBJ2-3 | TRBV10-3 | CAISDLTDTQYF
TRBJ1-1 | TRBV13 | CASSLLAANTEAFF
TRBJ1-1 | TRBV29-1 | CSVEGLGGAEAFF
TRBJ2-2 | TRBV2 | CASIKRGSGRSPGELFF
TRBJ2-5 | TRBV7-6 | CASSLGTSQETQYF
TRBJ1-1 | TRBV27 | CASSSAGYGTEAFF
TRBJ1-5 | TRBV4-1 | CASSHPRGNQPQHF
TRBJ1-5 | TRBV7-2 | CASSRLPNSNQPQHF
TRBJ2-5 | TRBV7-2 | CASSLVTSGAQETQYF
TRBJ1-2 | TRBV20-1 | CSASIPTGVSYGYTF
TRBJ2-2 | TRBV20-1 | CSASHRPLANTGELFF
TRBJ2-6 | TRBV19 | CASSIIAGSSGANVLTF
TRBJ1-5 | TRBV20-1 | CSASPPGGRQPQHF